These T cell receptor beta chains were read from a single sample in a study of Ad26.COV2.S vaccination and SARS-CoV-2 variants. Sequencing was performed with immunoSEQ multiplex PCR; in TCRdb, only in-frame clones are kept and a portion is missing. The data show about 320,000 clones, 70% to 90% seen once. Sequences were derived from peripheral blood, sampled in a trial of Ad26.COV2.S vaccine versus placebo. These TCRs come from a person aged 18 to 65 who received the Ad26.COV2.S COVID-19 vaccine or a placebo. Both conserved end residues are part of each CDR3. The D gene is left open where the match is weak. The size entry is marked missing in some rows and otherwise reads once, few, many or a size class.

. TRBJ2-7 TRBV13 . CASSRDGEQYF TGTGCCAGCAGCCGGGACGGCGAGCAGTACTTC
once TRBJ2-2 TRBV2 TRBD2 CASRDSGGRAGELFF TGTGCCAGCAGGGATAGCGGGGGTAGGGCCGGGGAGCTGTTTTTT
. TRBJ2-7 TRBV5-1 . CATSLGNQYEQYF TGCGCCACCAGTCTAGGGAACCAATACGAGCAGTACTTC
. TRBJ1-2 TRBV19 . CASRPQTGGNYGYTF TGTGCCAGTAGACCCCAGACGGGGGGCAACTATGGCTACACCTTC
. TRBJ2-6 TRBV18 . CASSLQGSGANVLTF TGTGCCAGCTCACTTCAGGGTTCTGGGGCCAACGTCCTGACTTTC
. TRBJ1-1 TRBV5-1 . CASSLVPGRNAEAFF TGCGCCAGCAGCTTGGTACCAGGGAGGAACGCTGAAGCTTTCTTT
. TRBJ1-4 TRBV7-2 . CASSLGGSDEKLFF TGTGCCAGCAGCTTAGGAGGCAGCGATGAAAAACTGTTTTTT
few TRBJ1-1 TRBV13 TRBD1 CASSLRRDRGRNTEAFF TGTGCCAGCAGCTTGAGAAGGGACAGGGGTAGAAACACTGAAGCTTTCTTT
. TRBJ1-2 TRBV25-1 . CASSEIVGAGSYGYTF TGTGCCAGCAGTGAGATAGTTGGGGCAGGGAGTTATGGCTACACCTTC
. TRBJ1-3 TRBV3-1/TRBV3-2 . CASSSPTQLNF TGTGCCAGCAGCTCCCCGACTCAACTGAATTTT
once TRBJ2-5 TRBV4-3 . CASSQDWGFAETQYF TGCGCCAGCAGCCAAGATTGGGGTTTTGCAGAGACCCAGTACTTC
. TRBJ2-5 TRBV18 . CASSRPPDRETQYF TGTGCCAGCTCACGACCGCCGGACAGAGAGACCCAGTACTTC
few TRBJ1-2 TRBV28 . CASSLRGGYGYTF TGTGCCAGCAGTTTACGAGGGGGCTATGGCTACACCTTC
few TRBJ1-5 TRBV27 . CASSPDSAGQPQHF TGTGCCAGCAGTCCGGACAGTGCAGGGCAGCCCCAGCATTTT